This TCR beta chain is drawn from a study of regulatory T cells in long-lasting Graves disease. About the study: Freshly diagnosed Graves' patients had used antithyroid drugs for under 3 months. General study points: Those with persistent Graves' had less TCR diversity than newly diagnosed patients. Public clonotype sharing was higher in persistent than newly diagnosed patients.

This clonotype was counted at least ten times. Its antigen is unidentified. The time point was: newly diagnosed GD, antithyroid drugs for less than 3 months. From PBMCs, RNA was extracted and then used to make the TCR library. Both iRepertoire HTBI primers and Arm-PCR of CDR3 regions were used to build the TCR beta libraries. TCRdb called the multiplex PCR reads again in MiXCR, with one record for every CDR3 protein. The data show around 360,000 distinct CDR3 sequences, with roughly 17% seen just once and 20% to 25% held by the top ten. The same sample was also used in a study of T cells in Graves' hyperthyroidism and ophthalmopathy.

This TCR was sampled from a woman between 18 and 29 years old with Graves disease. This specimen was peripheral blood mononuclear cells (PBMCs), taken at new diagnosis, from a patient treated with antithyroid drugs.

The CDR3 sequence is CASSPGPTGTGPYNEQFF. The DNA of the CDR3 is TGTGCCAGCAGCCCGGGCCCCACCGGGACAGGACCTTACAATGAGCAGTTCTTC. This sequence joins TRBV14 and TRBJ2-1; 8 positions match TRBD1. J lost 4 bases, V lost 4 bases, and 15 bases had no gene match. Germline loops: CDR1 SGHDN, CDR2 FVKESK. The CDR3 consists of 18 residues.